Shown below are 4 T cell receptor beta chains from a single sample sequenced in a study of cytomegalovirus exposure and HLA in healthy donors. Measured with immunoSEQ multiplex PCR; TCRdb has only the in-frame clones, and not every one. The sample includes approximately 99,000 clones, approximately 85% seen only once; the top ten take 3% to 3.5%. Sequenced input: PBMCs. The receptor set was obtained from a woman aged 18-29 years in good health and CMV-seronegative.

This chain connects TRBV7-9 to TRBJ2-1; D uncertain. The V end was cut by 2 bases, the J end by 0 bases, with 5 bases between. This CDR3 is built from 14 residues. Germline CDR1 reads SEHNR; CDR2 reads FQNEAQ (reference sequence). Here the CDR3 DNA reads TGTGCCAGCAGCTTAACTTTCTCCTACAATGAGCAGTTCTTC. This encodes CASSLTFSYNEQFF.

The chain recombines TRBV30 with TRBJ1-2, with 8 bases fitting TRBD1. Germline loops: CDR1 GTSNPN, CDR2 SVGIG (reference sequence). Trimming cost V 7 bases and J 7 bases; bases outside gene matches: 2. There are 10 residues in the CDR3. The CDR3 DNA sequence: TGTGCCTACAGGGGGTTTGGCTACACCTTC. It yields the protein CAYRGFGYTF.

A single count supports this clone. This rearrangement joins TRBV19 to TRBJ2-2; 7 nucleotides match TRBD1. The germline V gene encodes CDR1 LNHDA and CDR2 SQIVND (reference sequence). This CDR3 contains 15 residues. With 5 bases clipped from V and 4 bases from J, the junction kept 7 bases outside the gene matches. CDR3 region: CASSLYRGGTGELFF. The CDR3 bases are TGTGCCAGTAGTCTCTACAGGGGTGGCACCGGGGAGCTGTTTTTT. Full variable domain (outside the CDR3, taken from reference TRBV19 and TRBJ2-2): DGGITQSPKYLFRKEGQNVTLSCEQNLNHDAMYWYRQDPGQGLRLIYYSQIVNDFQKGDIAEGYSVSREKKESFPLTVTSAQKNPTAFYLCASSLYRGGTGELFFGEGSRLTVL.

The CDR3 DNA reads TGTGCCAGCAGTTTTACCGGGAGGGGCACTGAAGCTTTCTTT. Translation gives CASSFTGRGTEAFF. The chain joins TRBV27 to TRBJ1-1; TRBD1 might be the D (5 bases). Germline V CDR1 and CDR2: MNHEY, SMNVEV (reference sequence). CDR3 length: 14 residues. The V end lost 3 bases, the J end lost 4 bases, and 12 bases lay between the germline ends.